A selection of T cell receptor beta chains follows, all from one sample in a study of quantifying T cell responses using KT2 cells. TCRdb re-called the UMI-ligation and nested PCR reads with MiXCR, one entry per CDR3 protein. The sample contains around 50,000 distinct CDR3 sequences, more than 9% of which appear only once. Sequenced: PBMCs spiked with cells of the T cell clone KT2. These receptors were taken from a human donor. Both conserved end residues are part of each CDR3. The D gene is left open where the match is weak. The size field is filled for only some rows; it gives once, few, many or a size class.

V	size	D	J	length	CDR3	DNA
TRBV3-1	many	TRBD2	TRBJ2-5	16	CASSQRLAGGQETQYF	TGTGCCAGCAGCCAAAGACTAGCGGGAGGCCAAGAGACCCAGTACTTC
TRBV14	many	-	TRBJ2-3	16	CASSPITLNGSDTQYF	TGTGCCAGCAGCCCCATAACTTTGAACGGCTCAGATACGCAGTATTTT
TRBV7-8	-	TRBD1	TRBJ1-3	18	CASTPVPGQALSGNTIYF	TGTGCCAGCACCCCGGTTCCGGGACAGGCCCTCTCTGGAAACACCATATATTTT
TRBV27	-	-	TRBJ2-3	13	CASRDHSTDTQYF	TGTGCCAGCAGAGACCACAGCACAGATACGCAGTATTTT
TRBV27	many	-	TRBJ1-3	15	CASSNLGGLGNTIYF	TGTGCCAGCAGCAACCTAGGGGGTCTTGGAAACACCATATATTTT
TRBV14	many	TRBD2	TRBJ2-7	15	CASSQGLAGVDEQYF	TGTGCCAGCAGCCAAGGACTAGCGGGGGTAGACGAGCAGTACTTC
TRBV6-2/TRBV6-3	many	TRBD2	TRBJ2-3	15	CASRRTSGRSDTQYF	TGTGCCAGCAGAAGGACTAGCGGGAGGTCAGATACGCAGTATTTT
TRBV2	-	-	TRBJ1-1	14	CASSDPHVGTEAFF	TGTGCCAGCAGTGACCCCCACGTTGGCACTGAAGCTTTCTTT
TRBV4-2	-	-	TRBJ1-1	14	CASSQGGRGDEAFF	TGTGCCAGCAGCCAAGGAGGTCGGGGGGATGAAGCTTTCTTT
TRBV19	few	-	TRBJ2-3	17	CASSLVGGRSSTDTQYF	TGTGCCAGTAGTTTGGTCGGAGGGAGATCTAGCACAGATACGCAGTATTTT
TRBV2	-	-	TRBJ2-2	20	CASSENWGGVKGHHTGELFF	TGTGCCAGCAGTGAAAATTGGGGTGGGGTGAAAGGGCATCACACCGGGGAGCTGTTTTTT
TRBV6-1	-	-	TRBJ1-5	16	CASSEKIGGGVAPQHF	TGTGCCAGCAGTGAAAAGATTGGGGGAGGGGTTGCGCCCCAGCATTTT
TRBV7-6	many	TRBD2	TRBJ2-6	18	CASSLFRGGQAGANVLTF	TGTGCCAGCAGCTTATTTCGGGGGGGCCAGGCTGGGGCCAACGTCCTGACTTTC
TRBV7-6	-	-	TRBJ1-2	15	CASSLGGGRNYGYTF	TGTGCCAGCAGCTTAGGTGGAGGCCGTAACTATGGCTACACCTTC
TRBV20-1	few	TRBD1	TRBJ1-2	12	CSAPGQHYGYTF	TGCAGTGCGCCGGGACAGCACTATGGCTACACCTTC
TRBV6-5	-	TRBD2	TRBJ2-6	18	CASSYGTSGRSGANVLTF	TGTGCCAGCAGTTACGGGACTAGCGGTCGCTCTGGGGCCAACGTCCTGACTTTC
TRBV29-1	many	-	TRBJ2-3	14	CSVVTSVVADTQYF	TGCAGCGTTGTTACGTCGGTAGTGGCAGATACGCAGTATTTT
TRBV2	many	TRBD1	TRBJ2-7	13	CANKGTGSYEQYF	TGTGCCAACAAGGGGACAGGCTCCTACGAGCAGTACTTC
TRBV7-9	few	TRBD1	TRBJ2-3	15	CASSSSGQNTDTQYF	TGTGCCAGCAGCTCCTCGGGACAGAACACAGATACGCAGTATTTT
TRBV5-1	-	-	TRBJ2-7	14	CASSFTVDSYEQYF	TGCGCCAGCAGCTTTACAGTGGACTCCTACGAGCAGTACTTC